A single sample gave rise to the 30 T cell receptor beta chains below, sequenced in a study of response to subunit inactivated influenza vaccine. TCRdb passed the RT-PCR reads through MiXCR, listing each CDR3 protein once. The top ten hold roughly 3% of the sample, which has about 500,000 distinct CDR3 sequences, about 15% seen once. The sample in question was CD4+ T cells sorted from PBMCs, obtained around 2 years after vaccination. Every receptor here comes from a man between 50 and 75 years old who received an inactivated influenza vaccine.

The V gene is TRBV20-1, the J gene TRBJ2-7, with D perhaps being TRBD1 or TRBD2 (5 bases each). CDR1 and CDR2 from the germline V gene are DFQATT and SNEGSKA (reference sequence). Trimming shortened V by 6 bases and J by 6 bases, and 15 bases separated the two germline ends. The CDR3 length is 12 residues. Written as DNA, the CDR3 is TGCAGTGCCCATAGCGTTGGGGGCGAGCAGTACTTC. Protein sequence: CSAHSVGGEQYF.

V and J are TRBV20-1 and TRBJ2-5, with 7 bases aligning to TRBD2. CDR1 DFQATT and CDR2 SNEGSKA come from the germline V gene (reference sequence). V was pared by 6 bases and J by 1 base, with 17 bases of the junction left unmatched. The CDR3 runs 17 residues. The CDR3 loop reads CSAIGGGYTFLQETQYF. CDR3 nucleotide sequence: TGCAGTGCAATTGGGGGGGGGTATACCTTCCTCCAAGAGACCCAGTACTTC.

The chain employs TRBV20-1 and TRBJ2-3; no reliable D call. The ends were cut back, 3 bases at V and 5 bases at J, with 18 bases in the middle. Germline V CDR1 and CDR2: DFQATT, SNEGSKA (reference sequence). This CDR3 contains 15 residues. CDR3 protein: CSASSPPSQGDTQYF. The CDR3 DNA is TGCAGTGCTAGTTCGCCTCCCTCGCAAGGAGATACGCAGTATTTT.

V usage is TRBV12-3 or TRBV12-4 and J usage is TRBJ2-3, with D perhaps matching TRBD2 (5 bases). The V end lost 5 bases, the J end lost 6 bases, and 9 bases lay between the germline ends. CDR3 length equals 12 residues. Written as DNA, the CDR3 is TGTGCCAGCAGTCTTAGCGTCGATACGCAGTATTTT. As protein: CASSLSVDTQYF.

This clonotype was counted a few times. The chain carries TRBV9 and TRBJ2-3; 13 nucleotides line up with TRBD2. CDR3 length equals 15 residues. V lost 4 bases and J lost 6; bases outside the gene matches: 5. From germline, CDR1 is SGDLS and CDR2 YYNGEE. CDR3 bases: TGTGCCAGCAGCCAGACTAGCGGGAGGTCCGATACGCAGTATTTT. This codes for CASSQTSGRSDTQYF. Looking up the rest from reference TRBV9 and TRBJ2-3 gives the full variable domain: DSGVTQTPKHLITATGQRVTLRCSPRSGDLSVYWYQQSLDQGLQFLIQYYNGEERAKGNILERFSAQQFPDLHSELNLSSLELGDSALYFCASSQTSGRSDTQYFGPGTRLTVL.

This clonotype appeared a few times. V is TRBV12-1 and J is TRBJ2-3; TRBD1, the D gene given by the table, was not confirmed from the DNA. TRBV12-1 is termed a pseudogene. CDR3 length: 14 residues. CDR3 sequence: CASSCRQDTDTQYF. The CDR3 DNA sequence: TGTGCCAGCAGCTGCCGACAGGACACAGATACGCAGTATTTT.

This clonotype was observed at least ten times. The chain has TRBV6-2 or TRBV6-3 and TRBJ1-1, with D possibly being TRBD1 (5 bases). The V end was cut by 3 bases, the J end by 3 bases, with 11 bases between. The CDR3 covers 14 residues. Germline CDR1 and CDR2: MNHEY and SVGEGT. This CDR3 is CASSYEGAYTEAFF. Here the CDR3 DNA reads TGTGCCAGCAGTTATGAAGGGGCGTACACTGAAGCTTTCTTT.

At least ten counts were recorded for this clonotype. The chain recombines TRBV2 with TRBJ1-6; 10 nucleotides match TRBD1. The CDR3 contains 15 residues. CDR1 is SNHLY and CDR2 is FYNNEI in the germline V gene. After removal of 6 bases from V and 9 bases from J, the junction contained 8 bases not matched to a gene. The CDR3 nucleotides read TGTGCCAGCAGAGCCGGCGGGACAGGGGTTTCACCCCTCCACTTT. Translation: CASRAGGTGVSPLHF.

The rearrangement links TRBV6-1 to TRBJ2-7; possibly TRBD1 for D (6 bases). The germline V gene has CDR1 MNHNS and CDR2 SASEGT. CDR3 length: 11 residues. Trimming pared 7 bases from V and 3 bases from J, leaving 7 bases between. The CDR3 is CASKQGYEQYF. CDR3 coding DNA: TGTGCCAGCAAACAGGGCTACGAGCAGTACTTC.

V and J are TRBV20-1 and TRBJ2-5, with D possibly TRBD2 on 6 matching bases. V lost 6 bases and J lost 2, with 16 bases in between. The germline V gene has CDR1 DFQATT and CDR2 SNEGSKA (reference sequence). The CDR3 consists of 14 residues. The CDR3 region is CSARRPSAQETQYF. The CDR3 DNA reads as TGCAGTGCGCGTAGGCCTAGCGCTCAAGAGACCCAGTACTTC.

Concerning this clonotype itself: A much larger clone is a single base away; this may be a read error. The CDR3 spells CASCRGLAGGLLNNEQFF. CDR3 bases: TGTGCCAGCTGTCGAGGACTAGCGGGGGGCCTACTTAACAATGAGCAGTTCTTC. The chain links TRBV12-3 or TRBV12-4 to TRBJ2-1; 14 nucleotides align to TRBD2. Trimming cost V 8 bases and J 5 bases; bases outside gene matches: 14. The CDR3 length is 18 residues.

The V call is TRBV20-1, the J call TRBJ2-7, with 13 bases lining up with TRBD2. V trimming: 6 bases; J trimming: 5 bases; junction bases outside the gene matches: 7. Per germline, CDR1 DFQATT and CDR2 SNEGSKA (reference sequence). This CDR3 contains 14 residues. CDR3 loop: CSALGLAGANEQYF. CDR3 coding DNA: TGCAGTGCCCTAGGACTAGCGGGAGCCAACGAGCAGTACTTC.

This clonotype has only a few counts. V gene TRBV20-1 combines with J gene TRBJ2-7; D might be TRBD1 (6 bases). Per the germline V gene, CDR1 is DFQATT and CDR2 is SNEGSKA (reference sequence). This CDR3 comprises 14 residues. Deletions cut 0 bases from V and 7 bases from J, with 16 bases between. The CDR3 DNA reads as TGCAGTGCTAGAGATCCCCTAATCAGGGGAGAGCAGTACTTC. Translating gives CSARDPLIRGEQYF.

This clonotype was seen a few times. CDR3 sequence: CSVAVGGRVGNEQFF. CDR3 in DNA: TGCAGCGTTGCGGTTGGGGGTCGGGTCGGCAATGAGCAGTTCTTC. This sequence joins TRBV29-1 and TRBJ2-1; D possibly uses TRBD1 or TRBD2 (5 bases each). With 4 bases removed from V and 6 bases from J, the gap between germline ends came to 19 bases. The CDR3 spans 15 residues. Per the germline V gene, CDR1 is SQVTM and CDR2 is ANQGSEA.

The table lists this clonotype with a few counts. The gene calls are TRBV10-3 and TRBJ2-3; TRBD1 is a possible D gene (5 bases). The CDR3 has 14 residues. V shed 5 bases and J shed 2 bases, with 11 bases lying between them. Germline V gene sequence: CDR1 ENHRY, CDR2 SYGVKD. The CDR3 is CAISPPDNTDTQYF. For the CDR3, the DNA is TGTGCCATCAGTCCCCCGGACAACACAGATACGCAGTATTTT.

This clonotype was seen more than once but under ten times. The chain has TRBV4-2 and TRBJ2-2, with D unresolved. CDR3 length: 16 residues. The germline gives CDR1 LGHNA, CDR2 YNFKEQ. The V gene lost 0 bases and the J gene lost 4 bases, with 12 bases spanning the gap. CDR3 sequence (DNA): TGTGCCAGCAGCCAAGATTATTCCCTCCTCACCGGGGAGCTGTTTTTT. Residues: CASSQDYSLLTGELFF.

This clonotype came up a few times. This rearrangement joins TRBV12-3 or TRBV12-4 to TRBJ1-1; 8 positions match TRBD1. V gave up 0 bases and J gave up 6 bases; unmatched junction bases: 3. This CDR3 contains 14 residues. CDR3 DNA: TGTGCCAGCAGTTTAGCCGCGACAGGGGCTGAAGCTTTCTTT. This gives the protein CASSLAATGAEAFF.

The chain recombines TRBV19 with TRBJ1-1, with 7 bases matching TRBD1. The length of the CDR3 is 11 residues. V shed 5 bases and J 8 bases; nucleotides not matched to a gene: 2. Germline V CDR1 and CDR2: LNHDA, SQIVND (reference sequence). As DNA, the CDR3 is TGTGCCAGTAGTTGGACAGGAGAAGCTTTCTTT. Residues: CASSWTGEAFF.

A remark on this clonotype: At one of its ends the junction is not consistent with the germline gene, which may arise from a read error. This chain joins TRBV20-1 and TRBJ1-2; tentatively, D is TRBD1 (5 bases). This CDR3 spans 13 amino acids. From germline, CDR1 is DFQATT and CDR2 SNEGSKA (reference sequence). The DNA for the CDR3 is TGCGGTGCTAGTAACAGGATCTCACATGGCTACACCTTC. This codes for CGASNRISHGYTF.

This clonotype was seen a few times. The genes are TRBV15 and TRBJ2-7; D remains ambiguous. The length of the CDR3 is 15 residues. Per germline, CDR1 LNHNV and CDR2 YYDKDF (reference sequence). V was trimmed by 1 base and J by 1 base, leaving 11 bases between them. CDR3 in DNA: TGTGCCACCAGCAGAGGGCGGCTCTTATCCTACGAGCAGTACTTC. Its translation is CATSRGRLLSYEQYF.

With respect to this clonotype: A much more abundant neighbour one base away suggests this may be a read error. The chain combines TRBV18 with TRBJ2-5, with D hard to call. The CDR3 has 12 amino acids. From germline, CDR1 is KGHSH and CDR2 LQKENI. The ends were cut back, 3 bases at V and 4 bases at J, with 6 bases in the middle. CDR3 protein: CASSPVRETQYF. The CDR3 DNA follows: TGTGCCAGCTCACCGGTCCGAGAGACCCAGTACTTC.

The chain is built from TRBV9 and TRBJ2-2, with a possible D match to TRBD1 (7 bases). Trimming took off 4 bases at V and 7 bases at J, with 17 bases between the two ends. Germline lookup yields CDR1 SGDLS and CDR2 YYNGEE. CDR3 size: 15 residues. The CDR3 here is CASSIRQGAGGELFF. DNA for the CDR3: TGTGCCAGCAGCATAAGACAGGGAGCGGGCGGGGAGCTGTTTTTT.

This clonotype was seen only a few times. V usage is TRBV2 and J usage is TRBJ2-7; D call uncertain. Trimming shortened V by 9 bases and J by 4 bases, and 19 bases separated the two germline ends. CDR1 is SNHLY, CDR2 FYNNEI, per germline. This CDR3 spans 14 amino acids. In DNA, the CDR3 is TGTGCCAGAGGGTCGAAAACTGGTTCGTACGAGCAGTACTTC. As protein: CARGSKTGSYEQYF.

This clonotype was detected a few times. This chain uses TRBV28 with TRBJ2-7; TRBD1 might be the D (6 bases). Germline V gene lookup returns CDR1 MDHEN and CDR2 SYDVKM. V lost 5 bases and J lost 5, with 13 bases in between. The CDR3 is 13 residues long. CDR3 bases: TGTGCCAGCAGTAACAGGGATGGCAACGAGCAGTACTTC. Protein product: CASSNRDGNEQYF. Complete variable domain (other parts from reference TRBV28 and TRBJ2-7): DVKVTQSSRYLVKRTGEKVFLECVQDMDHENMFWYRQDPGLGLRLIYFSYDVKMKEKGDIPEGYSVSREKKERFSLILESASTNQTSMYLCASSNRDGNEQYFGPGTRLTVT.

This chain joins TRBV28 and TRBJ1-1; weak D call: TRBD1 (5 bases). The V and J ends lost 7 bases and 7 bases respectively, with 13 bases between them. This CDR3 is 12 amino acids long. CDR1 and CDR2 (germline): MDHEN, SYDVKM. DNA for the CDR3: TGTGCCAGCAACTCCTGGGACTTTGAAGCTTTCTTT. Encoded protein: CASNSWDFEAFF. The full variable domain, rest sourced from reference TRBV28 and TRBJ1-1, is DVKVTQSSRYLVKRTGEKVFLECVQDMDHENMFWYRQDPGLGLRLIYFSYDVKMKEKGDIPEGYSVSREKKERFSLILESASTNQTSMYLCASNSWDFEAFFGQGTRLTVV.

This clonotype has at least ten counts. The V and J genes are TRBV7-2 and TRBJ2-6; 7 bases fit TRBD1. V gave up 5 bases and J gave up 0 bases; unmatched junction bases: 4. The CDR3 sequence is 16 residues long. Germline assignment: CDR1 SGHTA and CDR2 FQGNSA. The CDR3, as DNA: TGTGCCAGCAGCCGGGACAGTTCCTCTGGGGCCAACGTCCTGACTTTC. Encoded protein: CASSRDSSSGANVLTF.

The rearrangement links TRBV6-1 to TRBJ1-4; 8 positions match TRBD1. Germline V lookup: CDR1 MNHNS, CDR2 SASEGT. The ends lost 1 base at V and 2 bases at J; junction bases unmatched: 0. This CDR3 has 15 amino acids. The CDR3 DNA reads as TGTGCCAGCAGTGAAGGACAGGGGACTAATGAAAAACTGTTTTTT. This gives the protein CASSEGQGTNEKLFF.

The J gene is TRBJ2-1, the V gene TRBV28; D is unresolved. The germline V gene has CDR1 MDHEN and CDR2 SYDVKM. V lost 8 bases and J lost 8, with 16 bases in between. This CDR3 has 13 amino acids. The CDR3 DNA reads TGTGCCAGCCTCCCTGGGATTTCCGATGAGCAGTTCTTC. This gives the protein CASLPGISDEQFF.

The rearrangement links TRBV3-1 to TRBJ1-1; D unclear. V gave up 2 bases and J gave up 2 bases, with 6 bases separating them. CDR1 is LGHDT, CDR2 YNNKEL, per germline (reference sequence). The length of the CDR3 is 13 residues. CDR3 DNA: TGTGCCAGCAGCCAATTGAGCAACACTGAAGCTTTCTTT. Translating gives CASSQLSNTEAFF.

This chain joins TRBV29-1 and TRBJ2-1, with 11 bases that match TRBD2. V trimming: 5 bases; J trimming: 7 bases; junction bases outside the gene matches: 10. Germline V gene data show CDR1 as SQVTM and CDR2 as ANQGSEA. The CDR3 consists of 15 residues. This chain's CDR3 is CSVFLAGGPGNEQFF. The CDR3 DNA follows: TGCAGCGTTTTTTTAGCGGGAGGGCCAGGGAATGAGCAGTTCTTC.